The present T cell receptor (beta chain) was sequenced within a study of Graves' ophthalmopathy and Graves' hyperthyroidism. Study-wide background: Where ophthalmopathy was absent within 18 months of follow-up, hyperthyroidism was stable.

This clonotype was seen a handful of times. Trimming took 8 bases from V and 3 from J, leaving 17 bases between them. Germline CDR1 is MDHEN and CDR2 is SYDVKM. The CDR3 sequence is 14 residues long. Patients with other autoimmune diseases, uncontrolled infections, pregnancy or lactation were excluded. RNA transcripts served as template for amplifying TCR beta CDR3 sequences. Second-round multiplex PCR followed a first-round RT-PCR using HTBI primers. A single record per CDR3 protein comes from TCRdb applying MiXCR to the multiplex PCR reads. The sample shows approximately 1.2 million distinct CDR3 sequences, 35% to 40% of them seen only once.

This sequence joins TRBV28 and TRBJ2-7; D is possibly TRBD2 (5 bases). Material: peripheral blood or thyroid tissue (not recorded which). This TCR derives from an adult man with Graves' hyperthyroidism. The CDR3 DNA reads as TGTGCCAGCGGCCAAATGGACGGGGACTACGAGCAGTACTTC. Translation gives CASGQMDGDYEQYF.